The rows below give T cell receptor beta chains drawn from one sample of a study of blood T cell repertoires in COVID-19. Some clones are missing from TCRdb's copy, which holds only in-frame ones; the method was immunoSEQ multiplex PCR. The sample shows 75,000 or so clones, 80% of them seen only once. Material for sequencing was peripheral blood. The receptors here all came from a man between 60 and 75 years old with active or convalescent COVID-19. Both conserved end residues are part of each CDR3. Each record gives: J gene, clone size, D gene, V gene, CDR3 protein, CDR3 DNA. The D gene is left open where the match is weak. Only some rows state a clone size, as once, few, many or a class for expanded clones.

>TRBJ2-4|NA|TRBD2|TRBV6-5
CASSEAQGRGNIQYF
TGTGCCAGCAGCGAGGCCCAAGGGCGGGGGAACATTCAGTACTTC
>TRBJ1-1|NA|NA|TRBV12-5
CASGLVPERTEAFF
TGTGCTAGTGGTTTGGTACCAGAGAGGACTGAAGCTTTCTTT
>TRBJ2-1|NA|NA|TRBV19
CATGGQFKDEQFF
TGTGCCACCGGAGGACAGTTTAAGGATGAGCAGTTCTTC
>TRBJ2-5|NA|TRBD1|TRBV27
CASTRTGVEQETQYF
TGTGCCAGCACCAGGACAGGGGTCGAACAAGAGACCCAGTACTTC
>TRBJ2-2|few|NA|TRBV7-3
CASSLGWAGSPGELFF
TGTGCCAGCAGCTTAGGTTGGGCAGGGTCCCCCGGGGAGCTGTTTTTT
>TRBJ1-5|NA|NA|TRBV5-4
CASSLFSSGPSSQPQHF
TGTGCCAGCAGCTTGTTTTCAAGTGGCCCATCCTCCCAGCCCCAGCATTTT
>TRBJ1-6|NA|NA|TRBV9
CASSVVGENSPLHF
TGTGCCAGCAGCGTAGTCGGGGAAAATTCACCCCTCCACTTT
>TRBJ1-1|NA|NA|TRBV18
CASSPRREAEAFF
TGTGCCAGCTCACCACGCAGGGAAGCTGAAGCTTTCTTT
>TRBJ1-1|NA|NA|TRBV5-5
CASSFWLKNTEAFF
TGTGCCAGCAGCTTCTGGCTCAAGAACACTGAAGCTTTCTTT
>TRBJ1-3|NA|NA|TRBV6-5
CASSLTQGLNTIYF
TGTGCCAGCAGTTTAACACAGGGCTTAAACACCATATATTTT
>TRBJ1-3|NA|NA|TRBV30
CAWRPAGLERNTIYF
TGTGCCTGGAGGCCGGCGGGGTTGGAGAGAAACACCATATATTTT
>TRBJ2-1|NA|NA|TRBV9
CASSVNPRGSYNEQFF
TGTGCCAGCAGCGTCAACCCCCGGGGCTCCTACAATGAGCAGTTCTTC
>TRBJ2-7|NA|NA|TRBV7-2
CASSRRGGTDLYEQYF
TGTGCCAGCAGTCGAAGGGGGGGGACGGATTTGTACGAGCAGTACTTC
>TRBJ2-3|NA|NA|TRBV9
CASSVLGGLTDTQYF
TGTGCCAGCAGCGTACTTGGGGGACTCACAGATACGCAGTATTTT
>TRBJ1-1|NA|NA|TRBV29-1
CSVEGGKQGGTEAFF
TGCAGCGTTGAAGGCGGTAAACAGGGAGGGACTGAAGCTTTCTTT
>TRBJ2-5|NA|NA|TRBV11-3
CASSSNRVETQYF
TGTGCCAGCAGCTCAAACAGGGTTGAGACCCAGTACTTC
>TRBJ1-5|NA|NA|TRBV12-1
CASSFGGQYSNQPQHF
TGTGCCAGCAGCTTCGGCGGGCAATATAGCAATCAGCCCCAGCATTTT
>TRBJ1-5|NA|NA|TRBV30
CAWSSRDIGGNQPQHF
TGTGCCTGGAGTTCCCGGGACATTGGGGGTAATCAGCCCCAGCATTTT
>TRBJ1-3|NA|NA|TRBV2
CASSTGLSGNTIYF
TGTGCCAGCAGTACAGGGTTGTCTGGAAACACCATATATTTT
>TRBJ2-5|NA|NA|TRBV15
CATSREGRQETQYF
TGTGCCACCAGCAGAGAGGGCAGGCAAGAGACCCAGTACTTC
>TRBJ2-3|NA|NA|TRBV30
CAWSVTREFTQYF
TGTGCCTGGAGTGTAACTCGGGAGTTTACGCAGTATTTT
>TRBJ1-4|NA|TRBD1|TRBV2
CASSEGGTGGEKLFF
TGTGCCAGCAGTGAGGGGGGGACAGGGGGAGAAAAACTGTTTTTT
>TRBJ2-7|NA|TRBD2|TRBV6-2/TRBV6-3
CASSYPRGGPSYEQYF
TGTGCCAGCAGTTATCCCCGCGGGGGACCCTCCTACGAGCAGTACTTC
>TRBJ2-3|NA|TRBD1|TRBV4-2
CASSQDKGQGARNTQYF
TGTGCCAGCAGCCAAGATAAAGGACAGGGGGCAAGAAATACGCAGTATTTT
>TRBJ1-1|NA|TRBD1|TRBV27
CASRRQGSTEAFF
TGTGCCAGCAGGAGACAGGGATCGACTGAAGCTTTCTTT